This TCR beta chain was sequenced during a study of siplizumab effects on memory and regulatory T cells. It was 85,000 to 100,000 TCR templates that were assayed per sample. Here immunoSEQ multiplex PCR was the method, and the copy in TCRdb shows in-frame clones only, minus some. The sample has about 85,000 clones, approximately 95% seen once; the top ten hold roughly 18%. This clone occurred once. The CDR3 is made up of 16 amino acids. The germline V and J ends were trimmed by 2 bases and 4 bases, with 18 bases remaining between them. Germline CDR1 reads SGDLS; CDR2 reads YYNGEE. What was sequenced was CD8+ T cells sorted from blood. The chain uses TRBV9 and TRBJ1-1, with D tentatively TRBD1 (6 bases). The TCR sequence derives from a human donor in good health. This chain's CDR3 is CASSVGGGVGSTEAFF. The CDR3 DNA is TGTGCCAGCAGCGTCGGAGGGGGTGTCGGAAGCACTGAAGCTTTCTTT.